One and the same sample provided the 5 T cell receptor beta chains below, sequenced in a study of shared clonotypes between healthy human individuals. Assay: immunoSEQ multiplex PCR; the TCRdb copy retains only in-frame clones and omits some. The table includes about 2 million clones, 85% to 95% detected once. Sequencing used naive CD4+ T cells sorted from blood. Indicated subset: CD45RA+ positively selected. The receptors here all came from a man aged 18-30 years in good health.

The V call is TRBV7-9, the J call TRBJ1-1, with TRBD1 identical over 7 bases. The CDR3 has 17 amino acids. Germline CDR1 SEHNR, CDR2 FQNEAQ (reference sequence). V shed 6 bases, J shed 0 bases, and the junction held 13 bases outside the gene matches. The CDR3 region is CASRPPGRGQLNTEAFF. CDR3 nucleotides: TGTGCCAGCAGACCCCCGGGGAGGGGGCAGCTGAACACTGAAGCTTTCTTT.

This clone was counted a single time. The chain has TRBV6-4 and TRBJ2-7, with D maybe TRBD2 (7 bases). Germline CDR1 is MRHNA and CDR2 is SNTAGT. Trimming cost V 5 bases and J 2 bases, with 13 bases left between them. The CDR3 runs to 14 residues. The CDR3 coding sequence is TGTGCCAGCAGTTGGTCGGGGGGCCCCTACGAGCAGTACTTC. It translates to CASSWSGGPYEQYF.

This clone was seen only a few times. DNA of the CDR3: TGTGCCTGGAGTGTACGAAAGGGGGCAGGATATGGCTACACCTTC. Encoded protein: CAWSVRKGAGYGYTF. This chain connects TRBV30 to TRBJ1-2; 7 bases line up with TRBD1. Per germline, CDR1 GTSNPN and CDR2 SVGIG (reference sequence). Germline trimming cut 0 bases from V and 5 bases from J; bases unmatched to any gene: 9. CDR3 length equals 15 residues.

This chain links TRBV10-3 with TRBJ2-7, with TRBD2 as a possible D gene (6 bases). There are 14 residues in the CDR3. The V and J ends lost 2 bases and 0 bases respectively, with 8 bases between them. Germline V gene sequence: CDR1 ENHRY, CDR2 SYGVKD. CDR3: CAISEPSDSYEQYF. Written as DNA, the CDR3 is TGTGCCATCAGTGAGCCTAGCGACTCCTACGAGCAGTACTTC.

This sequence joins TRBV19 and TRBJ2-3; weak D call: TRBD1 (6 bases). CDR3 length: 14 amino acids. Germline CDR1 LNHDA, CDR2 SQIVND (reference sequence). V dropped 5 bases and J dropped 3 bases, with 12 bases sitting between them. The CDR3 sequence: CASSQGLRTDTQYF. For the CDR3, the DNA is TGTGCCAGTAGTCAGGGGCTGAGAACAGATACGCAGTATTTT.